These 14 T cell receptor beta chains were sequenced from one sample in a study of blood T cell repertoires in COVID-19. TCRdb keeps only in-frame clones here, not all; method: immunoSEQ multiplex PCR. The sample includes 250,000 to 350,000 clones, 85% of them seen just once. Sequenced sample: PBMCs or T cells enriched from blood (not recorded which). The receptors here all came from a woman aged 45-65 years who had recovered from COVID-19.

This chain joins TRBV6-1 and TRBJ1-5, with 10 bases fitting TRBD1. After removal of 1 base from V and 7 bases from J, the junction contained 7 bases not matched to a gene. The CDR3 is 16 amino acids. The germline CDR1 and CDR2 sequences are MNHNS and SASEGT. CDR3 sequence (DNA): TGTGCCAGCAGTGAAGTGACAGGGGGCTCCGGGCAGCCCCAGCATTTT. Protein: CASSEVTGGSGQPQHF.

CDR3 protein: CASSPKIGTGVNTGELFF. The CDR3 DNA sequence: TGTGCCAGCAGCCCAAAAATCGGGACAGGGGTTAACACCGGGGAGCTGTTTTTT. The chain carries TRBV4-2 and TRBJ2-2; the match to TRBD1 covers 10 bases. The CDR3 runs 18 residues. Germline V CDR1 and CDR2: LGHNA, YNFKEQ. J gave up 2 bases and V 4 bases, and 10 bases lay outside the gene matches.

The CDR3 region is CAIRRGGGQPQHF. The CDR3 region has the DNA TGTGCCATCAGAAGGGGAGGAGGTCAGCCCCAGCATTTT. The chain has TRBV10-3 and TRBJ1-5; D possibly corresponds to TRBD1 (5 bases). This CDR3 has 13 residues. The V and J ends lost 6 bases and 6 bases respectively, with 12 bases between them. In germline, CDR1 is ENHRY, CDR2 SYGVKD.

This clone was seen only a few times. J is TRBJ2-5 and V is TRBV6-5, with 7 bases that match TRBD1. This CDR3 has 14 residues. CDR1 is MNHEY and CDR2 is SVGAGI in the germline V gene. The J segment lost 1 base and the V segment lost 6 bases, leaving 5 bases of the junction unmatched. The CDR3 DNA is TGTGCCAGCAGCCCGGGACAGCGCCAAGAGACCCAGTACTTC. Encoded protein: CASSPGQRQETQYF.

V is TRBV18 and J is TRBJ1-6; D remains ambiguous. The CDR3 has 15 amino acids. V gave up 3 bases and J gave up 4 bases, with 10 bases separating them. The germline V gene encodes CDR1 KGHSH and CDR2 LQKENI. The CDR3 DNA reads TGTGCCAGCTCACCCAGCGGGGTTTATAATTCACCCCTCCACTTT. It yields the protein CASSPSGVYNSPLHF.

V usage is TRBV28 and J usage is TRBJ1-2; 7 bases line up with TRBD1. The CDR3 is made up of 17 amino acids. The V gene's germline CDR1 is MDHEN and CDR2 SYDVKM. J was trimmed by 7 bases and V by 6 bases; bases with no gene match: 20. The CDR3 coding sequence is TGTGCCAGCAGAGTAGCGGAAGGGGGCGGATTGGTTGGTGGCTACACCTTC. Translated: CASRVAEGGGLVGGYTF.

The table lists this clone with a count of one. V usage is TRBV3-1 (or the pseudogene TRBV3-2) and J usage is TRBJ2-1; a possible D gene is TRBD2 (5 bases). The CDR3 consists of 15 residues. V was shortened by 0 bases and J by 1 base, with 7 bases between the two germline ends. Germline loops: CDR1 LGHDT, CDR2 YNNKEL (reference sequence). The CDR3 sequence is CASSQEPGSYNEQFF. The CDR3 nucleotides read TGTGCCAGCAGCCAAGAACCGGGATCCTACAATGAGCAGTTCTTC.

A remark on this clone: The same CDR3 arises from other DNA sequences in this sample as well. J is TRBJ2-1 and V is TRBV10-1; D call uncertain. Germline-derived CDR1 and CDR2 are WNHNN and SYGVQD (reference sequence). The CDR3 has 13 residues. The V end lost 0 bases, the J end lost 7 bases, and 7 bases lay between the germline ends. The CDR3 sequence is CASSESNGNEQFF. The CDR3 DNA is TGCGCCAGCAGTGAGTCAAACGGTAATGAGCAGTTCTTC.

The chain links TRBV28 to TRBJ2-5; D perhaps matches TRBD2 (5 bases). Trimming took 2 bases from V and 2 from J, leaving 9 bases between them. The CDR3 length is 14 residues. Germline V gene sequence: CDR1 MDHEN, CDR2 SYDVKM. CDR3: CASSLLAGQETQYF. CDR3 in DNA: TGTGCCAGCAGTTTACTGGCGGGTCAAGAGACCCAGTACTTC. The full variable domain, its missing parts supplied by reference TRBV28 and TRBJ2-5, is DVKVTQSSRYLVKRTGEKVFLECVQDMDHENMFWYRQDPGLGLRLIYFSYDVKMKEKGDIPEGYSVSREKKERFSLILESASTNQTSMYLCASSLLAGQETQYFGPGTRLLVL.

This chain uses TRBV6-5 with TRBJ1-4; D is unresolved. Germline V lookup: CDR1 MNHEY, CDR2 SVGAGI. The CDR3 is 10 residues long. CDR3 protein: CVSGIEKLFF. Here the CDR3 DNA reads TGTGTATCGGGGATTGAAAAACTGTTTTTT.

The rearrangement uses TRBV30 and TRBJ2-4; TRBD2 matches at 8 bases. This CDR3 spans 11 amino acids. Germline V lookup: CDR1 GTSNPN, CDR2 SVGIG (reference sequence). V dropped 2 bases and J dropped 15; count of bases not matched to a gene: 6. The DNA of the CDR3 is TGTGCCTGGAGTAGGGGGACTAGTAGGTACTTC. It specifies CAWSRGTSRYF.

This clone was seen more than once but under ten times. The chain carries TRBV5-4 and TRBJ1-5; TRBD1 might be the D (5 bases). With 0 bases removed from V and 3 bases from J, the gap between germline ends came to 10 bases. The germline V gene has CDR1 SGHNT and CDR2 YYREEE (reference sequence). The CDR3 runs to 15 residues. CDR3 DNA sequence: TGTGCCAGCAGCTTGGGCGGGACGGCCAATCAGCCCCAGCATTTT. Its protein product is CASSLGGTANQPQHF.

The chain employs TRBV7-3 and TRBJ2-1, with D possibly being TRBD1 (6 bases). This CDR3 has 13 residues. CDR1 is SGHTA, CDR2 FQGTGA, per germline. V dropped 3 bases and J dropped 5 bases, with 8 bases sitting between them. The CDR3 loop is CASSFTGNNEQFF. The CDR3 coding sequence is TGTGCCAGCAGCTTTACAGGGAACAATGAGCAGTTCTTC.

The chain employs TRBV5-6 and TRBJ1-3, with a possible D match to TRBD1 (6 bases). The CDR3 loop spans 14 amino acids. Germline V gene sequence: CDR1 SGHDT, CDR2 YYEEEE. Between the trimmed V and J ends, which lost 3 bases and 4 bases, there was a span of 11 bases. CDR3 sequence: CASSWPGAGNTIYF. As DNA, the CDR3 is TGTGCCAGCAGCTGGCCAGGGGCAGGAAACACCATATATTTT.